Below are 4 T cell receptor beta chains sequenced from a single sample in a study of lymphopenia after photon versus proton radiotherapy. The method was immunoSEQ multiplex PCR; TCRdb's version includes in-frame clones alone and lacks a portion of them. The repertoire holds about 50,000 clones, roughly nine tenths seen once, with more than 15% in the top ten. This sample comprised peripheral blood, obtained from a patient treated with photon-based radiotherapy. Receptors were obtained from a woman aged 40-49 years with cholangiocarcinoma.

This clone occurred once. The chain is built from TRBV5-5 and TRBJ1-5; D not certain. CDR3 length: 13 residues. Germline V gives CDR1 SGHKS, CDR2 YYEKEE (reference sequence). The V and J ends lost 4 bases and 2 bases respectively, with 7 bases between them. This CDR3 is CASSLLGNQPQHF. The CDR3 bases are TGTGCCAGCAGCCTCCTGGGCAATCAGCCCCAGCATTTT.

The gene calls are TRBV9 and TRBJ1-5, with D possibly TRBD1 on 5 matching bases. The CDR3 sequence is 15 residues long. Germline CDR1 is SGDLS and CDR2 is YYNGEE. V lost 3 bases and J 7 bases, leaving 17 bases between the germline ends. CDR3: CASSATGGEMQPQHF. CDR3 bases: TGTGCCAGCAGCGCCACTGGAGGGGAAATGCAGCCCCAGCATTTT. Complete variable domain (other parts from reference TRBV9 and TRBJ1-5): DSGVTQTPKHLITATGQRVTLRCSPRSGDLSVYWYQQSLDQGLQFLIQYYNGEERAKGNILERFSAQQFPDLHSELNLSSLELGDSALYFCASSATGGEMQPQHFGDGTRLSIL.

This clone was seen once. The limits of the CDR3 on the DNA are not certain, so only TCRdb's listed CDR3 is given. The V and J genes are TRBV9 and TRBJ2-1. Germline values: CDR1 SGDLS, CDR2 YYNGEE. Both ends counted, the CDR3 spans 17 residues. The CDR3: CASSPRLTIDFGNEQFF.

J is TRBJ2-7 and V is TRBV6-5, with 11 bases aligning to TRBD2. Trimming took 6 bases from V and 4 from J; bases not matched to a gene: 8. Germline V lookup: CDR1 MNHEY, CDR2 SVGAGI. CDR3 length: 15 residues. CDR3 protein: CASRTLAGGGYEQYF. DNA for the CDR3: TGTGCCAGCAGGACCCTAGCGGGGGGCGGGTACGAGCAGTACTTC.